The text below deals with one T cell receptor beta chain. What this receptor recognizes is not known. Per-base quality was not reported, and no clone a single base away is much larger than it. This entry belongs to a study of shared clonotypes between healthy human individuals (dated by TCRdb to about 2020). Broadly, across the study: The cohort included three men and a couple of women between 18 and 49 years of age. Per donor, three plates each were used for CD4 naive and CD4 memory, two for CD8 naive, and one for CD8 memory. Blood TCR repertoires of five healthy adults were deeply sequenced to estimate repertoire size and the extent of clonotype sharing between individuals. To increase sequencing depth and limit assay-specific biases, different laboratories used diverse techniques to prepare libraries and sequence TCR repertoires. Each donor's leukapheresis produced roughly between about 0.8 and 10 billion PBMCs.

What the authors observed across the whole study: Estimated clonotype richness was generally larger for naive than for memory subsets. About 5% of naive CD4, 3% to 4% of naive CD8, about 2.5% of memory CD4, and 0.4% of memory CD8 clonotypes were shared across several donors. Compared with non-shared clonotypes, the clonotypes found in all four sorted-subset donors had higher generation probabilities. Rarefaction of sorted-subset datasets indicated incomplete sequencing despite the large sequencing depth. The small number of donors limited the genetic and exposure-history diversity represented. Only blood was sampled, and tissue TCR repertoires likely differ from those in blood. Based on pairwise subsampling, the degree of clonotype sharing among donors was expected to be affected by sequencing depth.

Using the deep immunoSEQ assay, multiplex PCR amplified TCR CDR3 regions from genomic DNA. For each cell subset, the extracted genomic DNA was distributed evenly across all wells of several immunoSEQ 96-well plates, and each plate served as one replicate. Each replicate PCR for sorted subsets received approximately 220 ng genomic DNA, equal to about 29,000 T cell genomes. The purified libraries were quantified using a Qubit 3.0 fluorometer, sized with a Bioanalyzer 2100, and then quantified again using the KAPA Library Quantification kit. Every immunoSEQ 96-well plate was sequenced on a dedicated single-read 150-cycle Illumina NextSeq 550 flow cell. The study's own analysis went as follows. Because only junctional sequences without quality scores were contained in the immunoSEQ output, filtering matching that applied to full-length reads could not be performed. Sequences were annotated with PyIR, a Python wrapper for IgBLAST v1.9, using IMGT germline references to assign V/J genes and CDR3. Reads with weak V/J assignments (E-value above 1e-6), missing CDR3, stop codons, out-of-frame junctions, or ambiguous translated residues were removed. A V3J clonotype was defined by an identical inferred V gene, J gene, and CDR3 amino acid sequence. To compute the percentage overlap between repertoires, the number of shared unique clonotypes was divided by the size of the smaller repertoire. Three approaches were used to assess repertoire richness: RTK rarefaction, the Chao1 estimator, and Recon v2.1 estimates of unobserved clonotypes. Generation probabilities for all TCRbeta clonotypes obtained by the gDNA method from a handful of donors were computed using OLGA. TCRdb stores this immuneACCESS table with in-frame sequences only. Part of the clones is absent; in the studies checked, under half of the shortfall reflects unresolved V genes, and no reason is known for the rest. V, J and clone size were drawn from that table, and D and trimming were deduced from the DNA. This sample is represented by approximately 720,000 clones; around 72% of them were singletons. Together, the top ten hold under 2% of the sample.

CDR1 MDHEN and CDR2 SYDVKM were looked up in the germline V gene. Including cysteine and phenylalanine, the CDR3 has 12 amino acids. Only the CDR3 DNA is retained, 36 bases long and in frame from the first base. V ends up 8 bases short and J 13 bases short, with an unmatched junction base count of 11. The donors were healthy, HIV-negative adults with no recently reported acute infections or vaccinations. Only Caucasian adults living in Nashville, Tennessee, USA were represented among the donors. CD4+ T cells were enriched through magnetic negative selection, after which naive cells were positively selected on CD45RA and the remaining negative fraction served as the memory subset. Blood was collected by leukapheresis, and PBMCs were isolated by Ficoll-Histopaque density gradient centrifugation and then cryopreserved in liquid nitrogen vapor phase. Analytical flow cytometry was used to check the purity and quantity of each magnetically sorted T cell population. Each sorted fraction had its genomic DNA isolated and then quantified by UV absorbance on a Nanodrop 2000c.

Sequencing input: memory CD4+ T cells sorted from blood. The cell subset or site label on this specimen signifies: CD45RA-negative fraction. This sequence originates from a woman aged 25 to 39 in good health. The chain uses TRBV28 and TRBJ2-1, with TRBD1 matching 7 junction bases. The CDR3 is CASATGATKQFF. The DNA sequence is TGTGCCAGCGCTACAGGGGCCACGAAACAGTTCTTC.